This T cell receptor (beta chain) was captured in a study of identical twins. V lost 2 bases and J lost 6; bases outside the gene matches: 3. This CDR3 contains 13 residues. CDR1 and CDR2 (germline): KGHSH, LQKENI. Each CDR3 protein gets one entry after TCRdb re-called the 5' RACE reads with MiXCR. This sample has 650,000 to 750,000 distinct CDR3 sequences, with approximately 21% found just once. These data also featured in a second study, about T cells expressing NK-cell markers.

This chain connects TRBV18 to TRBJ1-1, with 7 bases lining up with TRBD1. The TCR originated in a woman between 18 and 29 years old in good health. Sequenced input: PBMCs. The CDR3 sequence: CASSPDRAAEAFF. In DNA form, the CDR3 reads TGTGCCAGCTCACCAGACAGGGCGGCTGAAGCTTTCTTT.